The present T cell receptor beta chain was sequenced within a study of long-term antiretroviral therapy in people with HIV. Overall study results and limits: Even long-term ART left TRB diversity below transplant donor controls, despite gains. At every time point, clones expanded before ART dominated the repertoire.

Sequencing relied on immunoSEQ assay v3.0, run at survey level. Clones were sequenced by immunoSEQ multiplex PCR, and TCRdb holds only the in-frame ones, with some missing. The sample holds some 15,000 clones; about 81% are singletons and the top ten take approximately 12%. This clone was detected a few times. Its matching antigen is unknown. The study drew at least one pre-ART and at least two post-ART PBMC samples from every donor. The receptor comes from a woman aged 40 to 50 with HIV. The input for sequencing was unsorted PBMCs, taken nearly 3.3 years after starting antiretroviral therapy.

Written as DNA, the CDR3 is TGTGCCAGCAGCGTTCGAGGGGCCCAGGGGTTAGATGAGCAGTTCTTC. It specifies CASSVRGAQGLDEQFF. The gene calls are TRBV9 and TRBJ2-1, with D possibly matching TRBD1 (6 bases). The CDR3 sequence is 16 residues long. Trimming took 2 bases from V and 8 from J, leaving 20 bases between them. In germline, CDR1 is SGDLS, CDR2 YYNGEE.